One sample yielded the 9 T cell receptor beta chains listed below, sequenced in a study of PD-L1 blockade in urothelial cancer listed by TCRdb under 2017. Library creation used the immunoSEQ multiplex PCR assay. Imported from immuneACCESS, the table was reduced by TCRdb to in-frame sequences with V and J called. These copies leave out some clones; in studies compared against another copy, an unresolved V gene accounts for under half, and the cause of the remainder is not known. The sample data list roughly 50,000 clones, and around nine tenths of these were observed just once. The ten largest account for roughly 8.2% of the sample. This material consisted of PBMCs, taken around atezolizumab (anti-PD-L1) treatment. All receptors come from a man aged 55 to 70 with urothelial cancer.

V usage is TRBV7-9 and J usage is TRBJ1-1, with 7 bases fitting TRBD1. The V gene end was trimmed by 5 bases and the J gene end by 1 base; junction bases not matched to a gene: 10. The CDR3 consists of 16 residues. Germline V lookup: CDR1 SEHNR, CDR2 FQNEAQ (reference sequence). The CDR3 nucleotides read TGTGCCAGCAGCCCCTTTTCCCAGGGGGAGAACACTGAAGCTTTCTTT. This gives the protein CASSPFSQGENTEAFF.

This chain connects TRBV6-1 to TRBJ1-2; 11 bases agree with TRBD1. V shed 6 bases, J shed 6 bases, and the junction held 6 bases outside the gene matches. CDR1 is MNHNS and CDR2 is SASEGT in the germline V gene. This CDR3 comprises 14 residues. The CDR3 region is CASRLGQGVDGYTF. The CDR3 bases are TGTGCCAGCAGACTGGGACAGGGGGTTGATGGCTACACCTTC.

The chain has TRBV15 and TRBJ1-6; the D is unclear. The CDR3 has 15 amino acids. V was shortened by 3 bases and J by 9 bases, with 15 bases between the two germline ends. In germline, CDR1 is LNHNV, CDR2 YYDKDF (reference sequence). The CDR3 spells CATSRSVSIPSPLHF. CDR3 DNA sequence: TGTGCCACCAGCAGGAGCGTCTCCATCCCTTCACCCCTCCACTTT.

The chain employs TRBV7-2 and TRBJ2-5; D is undetermined. V lost 2 bases to trimming and J lost 5 bases, with 9 bases between them. There are 13 residues in the CDR3. Germline loops: CDR1 SGHTA, CDR2 FQGNSA. Here the CDR3 reads CASSLRFKETQYF. The CDR3 region has the DNA TGTGCCAGCAGCTTACGGTTTAAGGAGACCCAGTACTTC. Variable domain in full (rest from reference TRBV7-2 and TRBJ2-5): GAGVSQSPSNKVTEKGKDVELRCDPISGHTALYWYRQSLGQGLEFLIYFQGNSAPDKSGLPSDRFSAERTGGSVSTLTIQRTQQEDSAVYLCASSLRFKETQYFGPGTRLLVL.

There are a few counts of this clone. The J gene is TRBJ1-1, the V gene TRBV30; 9 bases match TRBD1. Looked up from germline, CDR1 is GTSNPN and CDR2 is SVGIG (reference sequence). CDR3 length: 15 amino acids. V lost 1 base and J lost 5; bases outside the gene matches: 8. CDR3 in amino acids: CAWSAPGQGRTEAFF. CDR3 in DNA: TGTGCCTGGAGTGCTCCGGGACAGGGACGGACTGAAGCTTTCTTT.

This chain links TRBV5-1 with TRBJ2-5; 8 bases match TRBD1. The ends lost 6 bases at V and 3 bases at J; junction bases unmatched: 13. CDR1 is SGHRS and CDR2 is YFSETQ in the germline V gene. This CDR3 is built from 16 residues. CDR3 amino acids: CASTSAGRGPEETQYF. The CDR3 DNA is TGCGCCAGCACCTCGGCAGGCAGGGGGCCGGAAGAGACCCAGTACTTC.

This chain connects TRBV6-1 to TRBJ2-2; possibly TRBD1 for D (6 bases). The CDR3 loop spans 15 amino acids. Trimming removed 6 bases from V and 5 bases from J, with 16 bases in between. Germline CDR1 and CDR2: MNHNS and SASEGT. The CDR3 sequence is CASRALTGFTGELFF. CDR3 in DNA: TGTGCCAGCAGAGCCCTAACAGGGTTTACCGGGGAGCTGTTTTTT.

Of note for this clone: Other DNA sequences from this sample encode an identical CDR3 as well. The chain joins TRBV18 to TRBJ1-5; the match to TRBD1 covers 9 bases. Germline V CDR1 and CDR2: KGHSH, LQKENI. V was pared by 3 bases and J by 4 bases, with 1 base of the junction left unmatched. The CDR3 runs 14 residues. As DNA, the CDR3 is TGTGCCAGCTCACCGGACAGGGGAAATCAGCCCCAGCATTTT. It specifies CASSPDRGNQPQHF.

This rearrangement joins TRBV7-3 to TRBJ1-1; tentatively, D is TRBD1 (6 bases). Germline lookup yields CDR1 SGHTA and CDR2 FQGTGA. The CDR3 runs 18 residues. Trimming took off 0 bases at V and 3 bases at J, with 20 bases between the two ends. The CDR3, as DNA: TGTGCCAGCAGCTTAACGGGGGCGTTAGGGATGGGCGACACTGAAGCTTTCTTT. Protein product: CASSLTGALGMGDTEAFF.